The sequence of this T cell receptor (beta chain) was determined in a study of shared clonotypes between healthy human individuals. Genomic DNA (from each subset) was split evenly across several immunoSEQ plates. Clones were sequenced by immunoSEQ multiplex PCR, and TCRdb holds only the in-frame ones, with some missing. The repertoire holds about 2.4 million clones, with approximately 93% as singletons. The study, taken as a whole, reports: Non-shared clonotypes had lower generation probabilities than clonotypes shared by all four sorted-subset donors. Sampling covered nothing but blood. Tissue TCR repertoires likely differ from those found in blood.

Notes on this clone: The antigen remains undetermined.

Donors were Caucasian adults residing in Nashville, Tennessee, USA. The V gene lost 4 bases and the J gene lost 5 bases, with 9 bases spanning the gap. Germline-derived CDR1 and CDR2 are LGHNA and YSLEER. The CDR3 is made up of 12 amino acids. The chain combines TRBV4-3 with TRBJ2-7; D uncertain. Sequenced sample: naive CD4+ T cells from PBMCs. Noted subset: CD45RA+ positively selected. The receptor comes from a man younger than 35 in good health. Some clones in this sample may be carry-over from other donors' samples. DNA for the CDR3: TGCGCCAGCAGCCCCTTGAGCAACGAGCAGTACTTC. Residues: CASSPLSNEQYF.